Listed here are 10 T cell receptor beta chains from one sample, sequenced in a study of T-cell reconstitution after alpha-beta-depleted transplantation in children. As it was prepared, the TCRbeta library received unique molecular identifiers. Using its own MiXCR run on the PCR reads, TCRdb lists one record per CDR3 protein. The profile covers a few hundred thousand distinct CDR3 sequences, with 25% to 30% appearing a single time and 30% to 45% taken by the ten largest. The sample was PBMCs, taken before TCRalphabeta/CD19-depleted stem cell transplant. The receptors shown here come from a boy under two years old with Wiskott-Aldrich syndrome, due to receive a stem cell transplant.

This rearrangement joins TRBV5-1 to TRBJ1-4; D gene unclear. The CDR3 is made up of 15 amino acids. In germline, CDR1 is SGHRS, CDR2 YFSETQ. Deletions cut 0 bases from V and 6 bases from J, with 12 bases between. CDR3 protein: CASSLGPGIDEKLFF. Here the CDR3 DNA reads TGCGCCAGCAGCTTGGGGCCGGGTATCGATGAAAAACTGTTTTTT.

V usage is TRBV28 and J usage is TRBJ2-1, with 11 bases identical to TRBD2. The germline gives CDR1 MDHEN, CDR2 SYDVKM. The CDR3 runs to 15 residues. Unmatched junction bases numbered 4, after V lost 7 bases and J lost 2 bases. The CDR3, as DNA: TGTGCCAGCACCGGACTAGCGGGTACCTACAATGAGCAGTTCTTC. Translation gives CASTGLAGTYNEQFF.

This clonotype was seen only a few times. CDR3: CASSVPGTGASYEQYF. The CDR3, as DNA: TGTGCCAGCAGTGTGCCGGGGACAGGGGCTTCCTACGAGCAGTACTTC. The chain recombines TRBV28 with TRBJ2-7; TRBD1 matches 10 bases. CDR1 and CDR2 (germline): MDHEN, SYDVKM. With V trimmed by 5 bases and J by 1 base, 8 bases remained unmatched. The CDR3 covers 16 residues.

Written as DNA, the CDR3 is TGTGCCAGCAGCTTAGAAGCGGGAGGATTTAATGAGCAGTTCTTC. Encoded protein: CASSLEAGGFNEQFF. The chain uses TRBV13 and TRBJ2-1, with TRBD2 matching 9 bases. The CDR3 has 15 residues. CDR1 and CDR2 (germline): PRHDT, FYEKMQ (reference sequence). The ends lost 1 base at V and 7 bases at J; junction bases unmatched: 5.

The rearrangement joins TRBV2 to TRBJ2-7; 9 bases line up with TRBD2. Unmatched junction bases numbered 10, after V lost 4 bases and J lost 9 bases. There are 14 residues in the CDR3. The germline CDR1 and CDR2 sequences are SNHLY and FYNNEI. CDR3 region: CASSGWLAGYVQYF. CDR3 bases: TGTGCCAGCAGTGGTTGGCTAGCGGGATATGTGCAGTACTTC.

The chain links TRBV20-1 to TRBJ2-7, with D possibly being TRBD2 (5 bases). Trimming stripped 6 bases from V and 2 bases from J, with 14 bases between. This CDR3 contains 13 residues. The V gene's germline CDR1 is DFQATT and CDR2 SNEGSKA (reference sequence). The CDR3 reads CSALARATYEQYF. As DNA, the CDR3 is TGCAGTGCCCTGGCGAGGGCCACCTACGAGCAGTACTTC.

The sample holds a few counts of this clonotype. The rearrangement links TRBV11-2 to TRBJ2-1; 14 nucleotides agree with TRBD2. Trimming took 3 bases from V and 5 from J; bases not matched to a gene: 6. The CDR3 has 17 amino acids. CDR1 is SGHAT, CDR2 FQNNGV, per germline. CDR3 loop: CASSFKLGLAGDNEQFF. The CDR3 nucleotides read TGTGCCAGCAGCTTCAAGCTGGGACTAGCGGGAGACAATGAGCAGTTCTTC.

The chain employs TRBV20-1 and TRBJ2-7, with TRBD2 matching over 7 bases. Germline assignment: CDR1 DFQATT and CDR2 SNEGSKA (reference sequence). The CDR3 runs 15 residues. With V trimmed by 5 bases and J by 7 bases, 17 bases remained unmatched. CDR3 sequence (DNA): TGCAGTGCTGGCGATAGCGGGTCCGCTGCCGGGGAGCAGTACTTC. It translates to CSAGDSGSAAGEQYF.

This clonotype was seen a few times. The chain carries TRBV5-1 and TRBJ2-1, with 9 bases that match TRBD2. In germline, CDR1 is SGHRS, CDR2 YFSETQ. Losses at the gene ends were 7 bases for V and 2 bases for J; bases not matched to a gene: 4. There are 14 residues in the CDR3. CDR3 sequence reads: CASQTSGAYNEQFF. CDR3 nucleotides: TGCGCCAGCCAGACTAGCGGAGCCTACAATGAGCAGTTCTTC.

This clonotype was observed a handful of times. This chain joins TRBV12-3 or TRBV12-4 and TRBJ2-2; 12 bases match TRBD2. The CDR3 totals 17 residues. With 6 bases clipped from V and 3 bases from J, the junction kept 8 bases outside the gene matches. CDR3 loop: CASSNFRLAGDTGELFF. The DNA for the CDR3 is TGTGCCAGCAGCAACTTCCGACTAGCGGGAGACACCGGGGAGCTGTTTTTT.